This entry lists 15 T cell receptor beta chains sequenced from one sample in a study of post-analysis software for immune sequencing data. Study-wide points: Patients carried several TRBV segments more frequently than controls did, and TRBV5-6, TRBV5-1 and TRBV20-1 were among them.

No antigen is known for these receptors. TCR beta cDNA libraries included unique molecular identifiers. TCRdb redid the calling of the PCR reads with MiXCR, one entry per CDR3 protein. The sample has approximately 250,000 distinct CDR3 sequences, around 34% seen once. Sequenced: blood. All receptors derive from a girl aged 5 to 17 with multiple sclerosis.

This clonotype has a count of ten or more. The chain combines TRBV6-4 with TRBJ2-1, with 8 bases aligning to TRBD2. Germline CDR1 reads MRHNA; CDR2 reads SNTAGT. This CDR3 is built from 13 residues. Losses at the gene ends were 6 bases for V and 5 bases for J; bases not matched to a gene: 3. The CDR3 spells CASSRTSNNEQFF. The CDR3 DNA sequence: TGTGCCAGCAGCCGGACTAGCAACAATGAGCAGTTCTTC.

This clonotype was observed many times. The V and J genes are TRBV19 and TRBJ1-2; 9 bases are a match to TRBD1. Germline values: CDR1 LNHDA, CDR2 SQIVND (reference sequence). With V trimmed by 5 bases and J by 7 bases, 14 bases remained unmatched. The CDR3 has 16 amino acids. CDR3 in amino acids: CASSPRTGAGGGGYTF. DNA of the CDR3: TGTGCCAGTAGTCCACGGACAGGGGCCGGTGGGGGTGGCTACACCTTC.

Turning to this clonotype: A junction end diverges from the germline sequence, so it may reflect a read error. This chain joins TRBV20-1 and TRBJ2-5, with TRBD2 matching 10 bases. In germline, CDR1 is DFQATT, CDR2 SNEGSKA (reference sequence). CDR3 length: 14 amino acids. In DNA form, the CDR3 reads TGCAGTACTAGAGAGGGACTAGCGTGCCAGACCCAGTACTTC. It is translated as CSTREGLACQTQYF.

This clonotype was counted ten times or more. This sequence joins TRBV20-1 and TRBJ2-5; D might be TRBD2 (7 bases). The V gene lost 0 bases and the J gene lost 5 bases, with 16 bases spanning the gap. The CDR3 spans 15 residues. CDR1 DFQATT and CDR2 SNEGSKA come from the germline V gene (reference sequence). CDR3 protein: CSARDRRGGQETQYF. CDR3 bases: TGCAGTGCTAGAGATCGAAGGGGGGGTCAGGAGACCCAGTACTTC.

In nucleotides, the CDR3 is TGCGCCAGCAGCCACCCCCAGAGGGGACAGGGTTTCAATCAGCCCCAGCATTTT. Its translation: CASSHPQRGQGFNQPQHF. The chain employs TRBV4-1 and TRBJ1-5; 9 positions agree with TRBD1. Germline values: CDR1 MGHRA, CDR2 YSYEKL. V trimming: 3 bases; J trimming: 3 bases; junction bases outside the gene matches: 12. The CDR3 is made up of 18 amino acids.

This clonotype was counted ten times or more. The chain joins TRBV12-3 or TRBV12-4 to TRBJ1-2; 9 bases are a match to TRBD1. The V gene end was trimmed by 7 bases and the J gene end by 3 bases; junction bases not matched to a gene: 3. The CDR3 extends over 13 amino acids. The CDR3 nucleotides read TGTGCCAGCACAGGGGACAGGGACTATGGCTACACCTTC. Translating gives CASTGDRDYGYTF.

The CDR3 reads CSARATKAGVGYNEQFF. For the CDR3, the DNA is TGCAGTGCTAGAGCCACCAAAGCGGGAGTTGGTTACAATGAGCAGTTCTTC. This sequence joins TRBV20-1 and TRBJ2-1, with 8 bases aligning to TRBD2. V was clipped by 1 base and J by 4 bases; unmatched bases: 12. The germline CDR1 and CDR2 sequences are DFQATT and SNEGSKA (reference sequence). The length of the CDR3 is 17 residues.

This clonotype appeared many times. As DNA, the CDR3 is TGCGCCAGCAGCTTGGCGCGCCCCCAAGAGACCCAGTACTTC. Amino acids: CASSLARPQETQYF. This chain uses TRBV5-1 with TRBJ2-5; D gene uncertain. The V end was cut by 0 bases, the J end by 1 base, with 7 bases between. This CDR3 has 14 residues. CDR1 SGHRS and CDR2 YFSETQ come from the germline V gene.

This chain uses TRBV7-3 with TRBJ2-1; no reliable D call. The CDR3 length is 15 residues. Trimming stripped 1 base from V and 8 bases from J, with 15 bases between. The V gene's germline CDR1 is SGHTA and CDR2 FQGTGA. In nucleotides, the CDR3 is TGTGCCAGCAGCTTAAGGGCAGGATATAGTGATGAGCAGTTCTTC. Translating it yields CASSLRAGYSDEQFF.

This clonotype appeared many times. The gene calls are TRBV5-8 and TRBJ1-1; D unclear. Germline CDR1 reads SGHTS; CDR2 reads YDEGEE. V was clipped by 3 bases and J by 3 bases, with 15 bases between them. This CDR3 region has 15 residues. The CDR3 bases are TGTGCCAGCAGCTCGAATCCAGCGGATTACACTGAAGCTTTCTTT. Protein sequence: CASSSNPADYTEAFF. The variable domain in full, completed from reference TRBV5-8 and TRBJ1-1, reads EAGVTQSPTHLIKTRGQQATLRCSPISGHTSVYWYQQALGLGLQFLLWYDEGEERNRGNFPPRFSGRQFPNYSSELNVNALELEDSALYLCASSSNPADYTEAFFGQGTRLTVV.

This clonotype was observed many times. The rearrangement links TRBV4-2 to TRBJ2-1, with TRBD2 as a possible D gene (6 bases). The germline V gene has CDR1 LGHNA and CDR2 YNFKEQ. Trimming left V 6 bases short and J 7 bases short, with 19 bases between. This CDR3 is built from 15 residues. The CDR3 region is CASRGGGPTENEQFF. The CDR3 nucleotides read TGTGCCAGCAGGGGCGGAGGGCCTACCGAAAATGAGCAGTTCTTC.

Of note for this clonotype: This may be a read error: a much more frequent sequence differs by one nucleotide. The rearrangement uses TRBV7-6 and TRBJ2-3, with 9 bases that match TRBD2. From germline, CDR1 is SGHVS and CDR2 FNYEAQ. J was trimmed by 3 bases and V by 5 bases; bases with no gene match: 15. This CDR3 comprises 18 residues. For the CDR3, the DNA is TGTGCCAGCAGCCCCTTCGGGACTAGCTTAATTAGGACAGATACGCAGTATTTT. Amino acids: CASSPFGTSLIRTDTQYF.

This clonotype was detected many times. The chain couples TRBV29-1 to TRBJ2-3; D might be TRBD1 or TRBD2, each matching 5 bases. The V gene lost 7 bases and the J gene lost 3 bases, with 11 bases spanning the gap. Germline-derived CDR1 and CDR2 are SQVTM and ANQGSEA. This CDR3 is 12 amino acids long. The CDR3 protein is CSAGTGTDTQYF. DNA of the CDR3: TGCAGCGCAGGGACCGGGACAGATACGCAGTATTTT.

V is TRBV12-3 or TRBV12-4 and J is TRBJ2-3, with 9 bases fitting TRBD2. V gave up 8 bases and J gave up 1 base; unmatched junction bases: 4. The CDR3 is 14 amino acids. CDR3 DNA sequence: TGTGCCAGCCAAGCGGGAGGCGGCACAGATACGCAGTATTTT. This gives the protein CASQAGGGTDTQYF.

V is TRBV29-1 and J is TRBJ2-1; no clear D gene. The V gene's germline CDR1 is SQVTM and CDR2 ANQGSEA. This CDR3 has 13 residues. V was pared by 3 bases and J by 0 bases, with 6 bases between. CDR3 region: CSVDLISYNEQFF. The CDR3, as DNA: TGCAGCGTTGACCTGATCTCCTACAATGAGCAGTTCTTC.